A selection of T cell receptor beta chains follows, all from one sample in a study of OX40 agonist ivuxolimab in advanced cancers. Using immunoSEQ multiplex PCR, the repertoire was profiled, and TCRdb retains in-frame clones only, with some absent. The sample lists about 52,000 clones, 94% occurring once. Sample: CD4+ or CD8+ T cells sorted from blood, taken in a trial of the OX40 agonist ivuxolimab. The origin of the receptors is an adult with an advanced solid tumor such as melanoma, head and neck, liver or kidney cancer. The CDR3 runs from the conserved cysteine through the conserved F or W. A D gene is named only where the DNA matches it firmly. Not all rows give a size; the values are once, few, many and, for expanded clones, a class.

>.|TRBV21-1|TRBJ2-5|.
CASNGLAGPQATQYF
TGTGCCAGCAACGGGCTAGCGGGACCTCAAGCGACCCAGTACTTC
>.|TRBV9|TRBJ2-3|.
CASSVESPTDTQYF
TGTGCCAGCAGCGTAGAATCCCCCACAGATACGCAGTATTTT
>TRBD1|TRBV9|TRBJ2-1|.
CASSPSTGNSYNEQFF
TGTGCCAGTAGCCCCTCGACAGGGAACTCCTACAATGAGCAGTTCTTC
>.|TRBV18|TRBJ1-5|once
CASSLQGGERQPQHF
TGTGCCAGCTCACTACAGGGTGGGGAACGACAGCCCCAGCATTTT
>.|TRBV9|TRBJ2-2|once
CASSVGTGELFF
TGTGCCAGCAGCGTTGGCACCGGGGAGCTGTTTTTT
>.|TRBV11-2|TRBJ1-2|.
CASSLAAVSSGYTF
TGTGCCAGCAGCTTAGCGGCAGTCAGCTCTGGCTACACCTTC
>TRBD1|TRBV6-6|TRBJ1-1|.
CASRNPGQGDTEAFF
TGTGCCAGCAGGAATCCGGGACAGGGGGACACTGAAGCTTTCTTT
>.|TRBV4-1|TRBJ1-4|.
CASSQDYEGELFF
TGCGCCAGCAGCCAAGATTATGAGGGGGAACTGTTTTTT
>.|TRBV27|TRBJ2-5|.
CASSPVGIGQETQYF
TGTGCCAGCAGTCCCGTTGGGATCGGGCAAGAGACCCAGTACTTC
>.|TRBV15|TRBJ1-1|.
CATSRGVYTEAFF
TGTGCCACCAGCAGGGGCGTTTACACTGAAGCTTTCTTT
>TRBD1|TRBV28|TRBJ2-7|.
CASSPRTGTFDEQYF
TGTGCCAGCAGTCCTCGGACAGGTACCTTTGATGAGCAGTACTTC
>TRBD2|TRBV30|TRBJ2-1|.
CAWSVRAGGLYNEQFF
TGTGCCTGGAGTGTGCGAGCGGGAGGCCTTTACAATGAGCAGTTCTTC
>.|TRBV7-6|TRBJ2-1|.
CASSGTRGTGEQFF
TGTGCCAGCAGCGGGACAAGGGGGACGGGTGAGCAGTTCTTC
>TRBD1|TRBV15|TRBJ1-4|.
CATTEGDSNEKLFF
TGTGCCACCACGGAGGGGGACAGTAATGAAAAACTGTTTTTT
>TRBD2|TRBV6-6|TRBJ2-1|.
CASTRLAGGPYNEQFF
TGTGCCAGCACTCGACTAGCGGGAGGGCCTTACAATGAGCAGTTCTTC
>.|TRBV19|TRBJ1-1|.
CASFSLGRNTEAFF
TGTGCCAGTTTCTCCCTGGGAAGGAACACTGAAGCTTTCTTT
>.|TRBV29-1|TRBJ1-3|medium-sized
CSVVRAASGNTIYF
TGCAGCGTCGTTCGGGCGGCCTCTGGAAACACCATATATTTT
>TRBD2|TRBV7-9|TRBJ2-3|once
CASSLAPGLEGTDTQYF
TGTGCCAGCAGCTTAGCTCCGGGACTAGAGGGCACAGATACGCAGTATTTT
>.|TRBV27|TRBJ1-5|.
CASSLQGNNQPQHF
TGTGCCAGCAGTTTACAGGGAAACAATCAGCCCCAGCATTTT
>.|TRBV5-5|TRBJ2-7|.
CASSLSDRPTYEQYF
TGTGCCAGCAGCTTGTCCGACAGGCCGACCTACGAGCAGTACTTC
>.|TRBV6-6|TRBJ1-5|.
CASSYGGGNQPQHF
TGTGCCAGCAGTTACGGGGGAGGCAATCAGCCCCAGCATTTT
>.|TRBV5-1|TRBJ2-1|few
CASSVTTGTYNEQFF
TGCGCCAGCAGCGTGACCACCGGAACCTACAATGAGCAGTTCTTC
>TRBD2|TRBV7-3|TRBJ2-5|.
CASSPGLAGDELETQYF
TGTGCCAGCAGCCCTGGACTAGCGGGAGACGAGTTGGAGACCCAGTACTTC
>.|TRBV11-2|TRBJ2-1|once
CASSYSAGQFNEQFF
TGTGCCAGCAGCTACTCAGCGGGACAGTTCAATGAGCAGTTCTTC
>.|TRBV28|TRBJ2-7|.
CASSSDLYEQYF
TGTGCCAGCAGTTCCGACTTGTACGAGCAGTACTTC
>TRBD2|TRBV27|TRBJ2-1|.
CASSPTSGTYNEQFF
TGTGCCAGCAGTCCCACTAGCGGAACCTACAATGAGCAGTTCTTC
>.|TRBV7-8|TRBJ2-7|.
CASSLMGRYEQYF
TGTGCCAGCAGCCTGATGGGGCGCTACGAGCAGTACTTC
>TRBD1|TRBV4-1|TRBJ1-2|.
CASSQVGTGGNYGYTF
TGCGCCAGCAGCCAAGTCGGGACAGGGGGAAACTATGGCTACACCTTC
>TRBD1|TRBV19|TRBJ2-1|.
CASTLNGDRTYNEQFF
TGTGCCAGTACCCTTAACGGGGACAGAACTTACAATGAGCAGTTCTTC
>TRBD1|TRBV9|TRBJ2-7|.
CASSATGGIAYEQYF
TGTGCCAGCAGCGCGACAGGGGGCATCGCCTACGAGCAGTACTTC
>TRBD1|TRBV5-1|TRBJ2-7|.
CASSPGQGFIEQYF
TGCGCCAGCAGCCCGGGACAGGGCTTTATCGAGCAGTACTTC
>TRBD2|TRBV7-2|TRBJ2-7|.
CASSLAGSGRAYEQYF
TGTGCCAGCAGCTTAGCGGGTAGCGGGAGAGCCTACGAGCAGTACTTC
>.|TRBV5-4|TRBJ2-3|.
CASSPGVDTQYF
TGTGCCAGCAGTCCCGGGGTGGATACGCAGTATTTT
>.|TRBV28|TRBJ2-3|.
CASRDIVTYSTDTQYF
TGTGCCAGCAGGGACATAGTAACCTATAGCACAGATACGCAGTATTTT
>TRBD2|TRBV5-4|TRBJ2-3|.
CASSPSGRGTDTQYF
TGTGCCAGCAGTCCTAGCGGGAGGGGTACAGATACGCAGTATTTT
>.|TRBV4-2|TRBJ2-7|.
CASSTSHEQYF
TGTGCCAGCAGCACTTCTCACGAGCAGTACTTC
>TRBD1|TRBV7-9|TRBJ2-7|.
CASSPRDRGGYEQYF
TGTGCCAGCAGCCCCAGGGACAGGGGCGGCTACGAGCAGTACTTC
>TRBD2|TRBV25-1|TRBJ2-2|.
CASSELSTSGNTGELFF
TGTGCCAGCAGTGAACTATCAACTAGCGGGAACACCGGGGAGCTGTTTTTT
>TRBD2|TRBV7-9|TRBJ2-5|.
CASSFLLAGQETQYF
TGTGCCAGCAGCTTCCTACTAGCGGGGCAAGAGACCCAGTACTTC
>.|TRBV5-5|TRBJ1-2|.
CASSHLRVPRYGYTF
TGTGCCAGCAGCCATCTCAGGGTCCCACGATATGGCTACACCTTC
>.|TRBV5-1|TRBJ2-3|.
CASSLEGQPSTDTQYF
TGCGCCAGCAGCTTGGAAGGTCAGCCTAGCACAGATACGCAGTATTTT
>.|TRBV19|TRBJ2-7|.
CASWGGNEQYF
TGTGCCTCGTGGGGGGGCAACGAGCAGTACTTC
>TRBD1|TRBV14|TRBJ2-5|.
CASSPTDRAIETQYF
TGTGCCAGCAGCCCCACTGACAGGGCAATCGAGACCCAGTACTTC
>.|TRBV19|TRBJ2-5|.
CASSPGYETQYF
TGTGCCAGTAGTCCAGGGTACGAGACCCAGTACTTC
>TRBD2|TRBV25-1|TRBJ2-7|.
CASSEAGGAYEQYF
TGTGCCAGCAGTGAAGCGGGAGGCGCCTACGAGCAGTACTTC
>TRBD1|TRBV6-1|TRBJ2-5|.
CASSAGTGPLALQETQYF
TGTGCCAGCAGTGCCGGGACAGGCCCTCTCGCCCTTCAAGAGACCCAGTACTTC
>TRBD1|TRBV11-2|TRBJ1-1|.
CASSSYRGGTEAFF
TGTGCCAGCAGCTCCTACAGGGGTGGCACTGAAGCTTTCTTT
>TRBD2|TRBV11-2|TRBJ2-7|.
CASSLTSSGSYEQYF
TGTGCCAGCAGCTTAACGTCTAGCGGGAGTTACGAGCAGTACTTC
>.|TRBV14|TRBJ2-7|.
CASSLDSYEQYF
TGTGCCAGCAGCCTGGACAGCTACGAGCAGTACTTC
>TRBD1|TRBV10-3|TRBJ2-1|.
CAISEVGTGGNEQFF
TGTGCCATCAGTGAGGTAGGGACAGGGGGCAATGAGCAGTTCTTC
>.|TRBV5-1|TRBJ2-3|.
CASMTAPADTQYF
TGCGCCAGCATGACCGCGCCCGCAGATACGCAGTATTTT
>.|TRBV6-5|TRBJ1-1|.
CASSAFGQMNTEAFF
TGTGCCAGCAGTGCCTTTGGACAGATGAACACTGAAGCTTTCTTT
>TRBD2|TRBV15|TRBJ2-1|.
CATSSGLAGGYNEQFF
TGTGCCACCAGCTCCGGACTAGCGGGAGGTTACAATGAGCAGTTCTTC